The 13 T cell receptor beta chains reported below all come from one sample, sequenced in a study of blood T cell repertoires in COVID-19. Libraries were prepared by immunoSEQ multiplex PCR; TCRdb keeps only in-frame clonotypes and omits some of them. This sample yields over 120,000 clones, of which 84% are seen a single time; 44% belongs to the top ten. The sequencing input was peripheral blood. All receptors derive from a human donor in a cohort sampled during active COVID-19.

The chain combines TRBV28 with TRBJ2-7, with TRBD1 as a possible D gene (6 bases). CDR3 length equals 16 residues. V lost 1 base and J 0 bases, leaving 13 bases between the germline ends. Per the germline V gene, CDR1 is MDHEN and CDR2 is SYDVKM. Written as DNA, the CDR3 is TGTGCCAGCAGTTTATCAGGGGCGCCAAGCTCCTACGAGCAGTACGTC. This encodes CASSLSGAPSSYEQYV.

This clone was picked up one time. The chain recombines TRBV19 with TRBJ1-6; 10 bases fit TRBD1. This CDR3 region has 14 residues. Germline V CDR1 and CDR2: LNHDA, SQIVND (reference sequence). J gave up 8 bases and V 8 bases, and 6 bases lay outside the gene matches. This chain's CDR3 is CASGRDRGDSPLHF. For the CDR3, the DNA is TGTGCCAGTGGCCGGGACAGGGGCGATTCACCCCTCCACTTT.

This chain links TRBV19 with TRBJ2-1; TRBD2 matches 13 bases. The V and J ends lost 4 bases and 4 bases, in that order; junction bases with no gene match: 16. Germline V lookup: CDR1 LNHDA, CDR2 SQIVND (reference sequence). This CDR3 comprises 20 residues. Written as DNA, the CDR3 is TGTGCCAGTAGTACCCAACTAGCGGGAGGGCCCAGGGGCGGGTACAATGAGCAGTTCTTC. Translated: CASSTQLAGGPRGGYNEQFF.

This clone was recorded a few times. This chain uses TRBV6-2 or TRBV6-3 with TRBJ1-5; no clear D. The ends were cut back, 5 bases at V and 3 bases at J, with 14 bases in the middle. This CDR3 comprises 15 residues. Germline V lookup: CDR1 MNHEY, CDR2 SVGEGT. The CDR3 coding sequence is TGTGCCAGCAGTCCCCTCGGCAGGAACAATCAGCCCCAGCATTTT. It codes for CASSPLGRNNQPQHF.

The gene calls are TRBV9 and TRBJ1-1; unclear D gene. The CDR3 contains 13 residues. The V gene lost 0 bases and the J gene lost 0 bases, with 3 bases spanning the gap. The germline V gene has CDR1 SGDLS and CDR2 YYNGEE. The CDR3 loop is CASSVGMNTEAFF. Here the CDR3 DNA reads TGTGCCAGCAGCGTAGGTATGAACACTGAAGCTTTCTTT.

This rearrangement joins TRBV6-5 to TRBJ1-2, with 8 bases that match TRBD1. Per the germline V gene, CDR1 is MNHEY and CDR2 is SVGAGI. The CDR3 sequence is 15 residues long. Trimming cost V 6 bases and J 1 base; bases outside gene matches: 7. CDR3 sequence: CASRTGQGDNYGYTF. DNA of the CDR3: TGTGCCAGCAGGACCGGACAGGGCGATAACTATGGCTACACCTTC.

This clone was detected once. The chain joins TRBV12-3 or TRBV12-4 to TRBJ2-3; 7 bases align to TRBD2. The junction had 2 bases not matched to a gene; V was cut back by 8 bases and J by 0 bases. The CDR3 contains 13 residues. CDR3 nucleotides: TGTGCCAGCGGGCGGGAGAGCACAGATACGCAGTATTTT. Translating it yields CASGRESTDTQYF.

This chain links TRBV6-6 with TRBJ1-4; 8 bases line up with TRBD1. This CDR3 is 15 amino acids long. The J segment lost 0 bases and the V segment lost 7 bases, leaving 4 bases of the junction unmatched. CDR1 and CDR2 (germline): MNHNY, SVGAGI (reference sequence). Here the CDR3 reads CASTPGQATNEKLFF. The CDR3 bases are TGTGCCAGCACCCCGGGACAGGCAACTAATGAAAAACTGTTTTTT.

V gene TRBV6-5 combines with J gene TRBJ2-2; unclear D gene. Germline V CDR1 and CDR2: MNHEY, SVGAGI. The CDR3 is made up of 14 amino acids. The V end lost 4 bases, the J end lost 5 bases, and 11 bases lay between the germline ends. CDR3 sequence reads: CASSSRGRTGELFF. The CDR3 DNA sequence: TGTGCCAGCAGTTCACGAGGCAGAACCGGGGAGCTGTTTTTT.

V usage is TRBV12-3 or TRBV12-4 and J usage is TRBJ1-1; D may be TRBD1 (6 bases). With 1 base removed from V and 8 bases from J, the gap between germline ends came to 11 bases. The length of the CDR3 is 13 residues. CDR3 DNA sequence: TGTGCCAGCAGTTTAGGAGGACAGACCGAAGCTTTCTTT. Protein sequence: CASSLGGQTEAFF.

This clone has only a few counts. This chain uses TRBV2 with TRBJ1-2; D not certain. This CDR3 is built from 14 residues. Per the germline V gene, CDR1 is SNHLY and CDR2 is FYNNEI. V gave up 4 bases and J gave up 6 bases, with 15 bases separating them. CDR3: CASSGVSGPNGYTF. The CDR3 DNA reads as TGTGCCAGCAGTGGAGTCAGCGGCCCCAATGGCTACACCTTC.

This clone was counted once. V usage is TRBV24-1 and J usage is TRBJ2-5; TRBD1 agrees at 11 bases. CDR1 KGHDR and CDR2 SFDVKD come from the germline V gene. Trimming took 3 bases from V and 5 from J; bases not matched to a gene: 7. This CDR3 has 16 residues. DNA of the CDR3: TGTGCCACCAGTGATCCTGGACAGGGGGCAGCTGAGACCCAGTACTTC. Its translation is CATSDPGQGAAETQYF.

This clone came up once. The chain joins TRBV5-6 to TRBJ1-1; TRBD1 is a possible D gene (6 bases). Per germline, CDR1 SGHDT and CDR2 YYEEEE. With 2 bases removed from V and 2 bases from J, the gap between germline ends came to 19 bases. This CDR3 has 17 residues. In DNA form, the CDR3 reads TGTGCCAGCAGCTTCCTAGATGGACAGCCACTAAACACTGAAGCTTTCTTT. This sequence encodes CASSFLDGQPLNTEAFF. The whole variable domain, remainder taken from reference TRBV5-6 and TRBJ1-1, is DAGVTQSPTHLIKTRGQQVTLRCSPKSGHDTVSWYQQALGQGPQFIFQYYEEEERQRGNFPDRFSGHQFPNYSSELNVNALLLGDSALYLCASSFLDGQPLNTEAFFGQGTRLTVV.